The next 7 T cell receptor beta chains were all read from a single sample in a study of cytomegalovirus exposure and HLA in healthy donors. A multiplex PCR was run with 60 Vbeta primers and 13 Jbeta primers. Only in-frame clones appear in the TCRdb table, and some are missing; sequencing was by immunoSEQ multiplex PCR. In the table there are 80,000 to 100,000 clones, around 86% of which are singletons. Sequencing was carried out using PBMCs. The receptors shown here come from a female donor in good health and CMV-seropositive.

This clone was recorded once. The rearrangement uses TRBV6-1 and TRBJ2-3; D gene unclear. The V end was cut by 7 bases, the J end by 1 base, with 15 bases between. This CDR3 has 15 residues. The germline gives CDR1 MNHNS, CDR2 SASEGT. The CDR3, as DNA: TGTGCCAGCATGGTGAAATTCGGAGGCACAGATACGCAGTATTTT. Encoded protein: CASMVKFGGTDTQYF.

V gene TRBV29-1 combines with J gene TRBJ2-2; perhaps TRBD1 as D (5 bases). The germline CDR1 and CDR2 sequences are SQVTM and ANQGSEA. This CDR3 contains 12 residues. The V and J ends lost 7 bases and 1 base respectively, with 7 bases between them. In nucleotides, the CDR3 is TGCAGCGCCAGGGAGAACACCGGGGAGCTGTTTTTT. It specifies CSARENTGELFF.

J is TRBJ2-1 and V is TRBV6-1, with 9 bases that match TRBD2. CDR3 length: 16 amino acids. Unmatched junction bases numbered 3, after V lost 1 base and J lost 2 bases. Germline CDR1 reads MNHNS; CDR2 reads SASEGT. In nucleotides, the CDR3 is TGTGCCAGCAGTGAAGAAGGCGGGGGGGCCTACAATGAGCAGTTCTTC. Its translation is CASSEEGGGAYNEQFF.

CDR3 bases: TGTGCCAGCAGCCAATGGAGGGGAAGCAATCAGCCCCAGCATTTT. Translated: CASSQWRGSNQPQHF. V is TRBV5-6 and J is TRBJ1-5; a weak D match, TRBD1 (5 bases). The CDR3 spans 15 residues. V shed 4 bases and J shed 1 base, with 12 bases lying between them. The germline gives CDR1 SGHDT, CDR2 YYEEEE.

Here the CDR3 reads CAISEVQGLHEQYF. For the CDR3, the DNA is TGTGCCATCAGTGAGGTACAGGGTTTGCACGAGCAGTACTTC. The chain couples TRBV10-3 to TRBJ2-7; possible D gene TRBD1, 6 bases. This CDR3 is 14 amino acids long. V lost 2 bases and J lost 5, with 13 bases in between. The germline V gene encodes CDR1 ENHRY and CDR2 SYGVKD.

The table lists this clone with a count of one. This chain connects TRBV7-8 to TRBJ1-3, with D maybe TRBD1 (5 bases). This CDR3 comprises 18 residues. Germline assignment: CDR1 SGHVS and CDR2 FQNEAQ. The V and J ends lost 2 bases and 0 bases respectively, with 17 bases between them. The CDR3 coding sequence is TGTGCCAGCAGCTTAAATCAGGGAATAGGGGTCTCTGGAAACACCATATATTTT. Residues: CASSLNQGIGVSGNTIYF.

The chain's CDR3 is CAWKRPGLPSPDEQFF. In DNA form, the CDR3 reads TGTGCCTGGAAGAGACCGGGACTACCATCGCCGGACGAGCAGTTCTTC. The rearrangement uses TRBV30 and TRBJ2-1, with 7 positions matching TRBD2. The germline V gene encodes CDR1 GTSNPN and CDR2 SVGIG (reference sequence). V lost 4 bases, J lost 10 bases, and 19 bases stayed unmatched. The CDR3 is made up of 16 amino acids.